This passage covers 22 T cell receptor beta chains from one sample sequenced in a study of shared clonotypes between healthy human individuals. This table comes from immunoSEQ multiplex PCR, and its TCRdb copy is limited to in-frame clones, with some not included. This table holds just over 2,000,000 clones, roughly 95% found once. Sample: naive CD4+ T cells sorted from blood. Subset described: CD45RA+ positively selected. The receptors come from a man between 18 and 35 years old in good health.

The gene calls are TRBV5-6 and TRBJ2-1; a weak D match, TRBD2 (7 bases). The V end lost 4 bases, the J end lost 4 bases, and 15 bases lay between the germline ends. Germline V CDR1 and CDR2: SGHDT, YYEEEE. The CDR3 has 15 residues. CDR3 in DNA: TGTGCCAGCAGCCAAATTGCGGGGGCGTACAATGAGCAGTTCTTC. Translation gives CASSQIAGAYNEQFF.

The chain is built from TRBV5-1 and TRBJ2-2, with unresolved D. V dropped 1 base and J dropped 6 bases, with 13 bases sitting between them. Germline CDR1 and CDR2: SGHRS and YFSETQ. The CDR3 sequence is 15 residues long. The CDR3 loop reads CASSLWLGLAGELFF. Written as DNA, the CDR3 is TGCGCCAGCAGCTTGTGGTTAGGTCTGGCCGGGGAGCTGTTTTTT.

CDR3 residues: CASSSGTGSGNTIYF. The CDR3 DNA reads as TGTGCCAGCAGCTCCGGGACCGGCTCTGGAAACACCATATATTTT. The chain recombines TRBV11-2 with TRBJ1-3, with D possibly being TRBD1 (5 bases). Germline assignment: CDR1 SGHAT and CDR2 FQNNGV. The CDR3 covers 15 residues. V was shortened by 4 bases and J by 0 bases, with 10 bases between the two germline ends.

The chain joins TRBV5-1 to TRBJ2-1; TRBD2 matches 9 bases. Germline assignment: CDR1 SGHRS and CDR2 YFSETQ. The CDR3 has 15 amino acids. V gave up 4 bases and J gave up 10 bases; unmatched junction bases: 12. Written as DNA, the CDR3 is TGCGCCAGCAGCCGCGGGGCTAGCGGGAAAGAAGAGCAGTTCTTC. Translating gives CASSRGASGKEEQFF.

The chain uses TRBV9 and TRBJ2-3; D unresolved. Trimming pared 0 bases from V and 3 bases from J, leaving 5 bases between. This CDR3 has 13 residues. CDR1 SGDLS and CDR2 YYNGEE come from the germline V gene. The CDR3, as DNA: TGTGCCAGCAGCGTAGAGCGAACAGATACGCAGTATTTT. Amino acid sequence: CASSVERTDTQYF.

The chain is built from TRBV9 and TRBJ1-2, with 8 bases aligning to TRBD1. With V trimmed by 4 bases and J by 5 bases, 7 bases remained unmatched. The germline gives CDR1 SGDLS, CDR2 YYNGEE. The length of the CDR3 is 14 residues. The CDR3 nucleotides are TGTGCCAGCAGCATGGGGACAGGAAGATATGGCTACACCTTC. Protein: CASSMGTGRYGYTF.

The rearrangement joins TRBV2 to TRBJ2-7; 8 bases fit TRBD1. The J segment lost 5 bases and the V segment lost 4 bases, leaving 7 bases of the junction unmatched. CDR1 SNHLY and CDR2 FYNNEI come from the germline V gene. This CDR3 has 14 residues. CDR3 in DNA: TGTGCCAGCAGTGTTGACAGGGGCTGGGACGAGCAGTACTTC. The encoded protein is CASSVDRGWDEQYF.

Here the CDR3 DNA reads TGTGCCAGCAGTTCTCGGACAGGGGGAAACTACGAGCAGTACTTC. Encoded protein: CASSSRTGGNYEQYF. V and J are TRBV27 and TRBJ2-7, with 10 bases identical to TRBD1. The J segment lost 3 bases and the V segment lost 4 bases, leaving 6 bases of the junction unmatched. This CDR3 is built from 15 residues. Germline-derived CDR1 and CDR2 are MNHEY and SMNVEV (reference sequence).

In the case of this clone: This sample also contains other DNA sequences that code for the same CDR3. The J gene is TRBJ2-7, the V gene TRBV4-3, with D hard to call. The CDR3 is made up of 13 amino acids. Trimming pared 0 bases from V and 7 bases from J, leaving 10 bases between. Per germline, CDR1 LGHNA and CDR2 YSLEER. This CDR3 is CASSQDLGGEQYF. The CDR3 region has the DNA TGCGCCAGCAGCCAAGATCTAGGTGGGGAGCAGTACTTC.

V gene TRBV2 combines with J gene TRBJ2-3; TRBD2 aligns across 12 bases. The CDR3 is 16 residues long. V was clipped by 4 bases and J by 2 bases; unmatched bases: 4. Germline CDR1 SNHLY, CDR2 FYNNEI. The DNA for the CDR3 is TGTGCCAGCAGTGGTAGGACTAGCGGGGCCACAGATACGCAGTATTTT. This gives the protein CASSGRTSGATDTQYF.

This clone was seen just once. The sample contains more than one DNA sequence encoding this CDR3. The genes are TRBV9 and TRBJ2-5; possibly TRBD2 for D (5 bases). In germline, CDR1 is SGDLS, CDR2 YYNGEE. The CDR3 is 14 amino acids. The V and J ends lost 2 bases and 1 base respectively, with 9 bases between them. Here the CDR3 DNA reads TGTGCCAGCAGCGTTGGGCTAGCCCAAGAGACCCAGTACTTC. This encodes CASSVGLAQETQYF. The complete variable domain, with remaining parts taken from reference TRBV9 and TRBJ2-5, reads DSGVTQTPKHLITATGQRVTLRCSPRSGDLSVYWYQQSLDQGLQFLIQYYNGEERAKGNILERFSAQQFPDLHSELNLSSLELGDSALYFCASSVGLAQETQYFGPGTRLLVL.

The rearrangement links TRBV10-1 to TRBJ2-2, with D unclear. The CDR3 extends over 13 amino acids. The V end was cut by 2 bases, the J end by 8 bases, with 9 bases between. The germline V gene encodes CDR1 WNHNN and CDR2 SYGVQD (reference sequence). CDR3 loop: CASSEGSRGELFF. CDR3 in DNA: TGCGCCAGCAGTGAGGGTTCTCGGGGGGAGCTGTTTTTT.

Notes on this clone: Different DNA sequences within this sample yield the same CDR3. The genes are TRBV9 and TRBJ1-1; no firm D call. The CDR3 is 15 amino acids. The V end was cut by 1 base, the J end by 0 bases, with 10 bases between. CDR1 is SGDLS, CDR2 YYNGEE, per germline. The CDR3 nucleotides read TGTGCCAGCAGCGTATCGACGGAAATGAACACTGAAGCTTTCTTT. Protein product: CASSVSTEMNTEAFF. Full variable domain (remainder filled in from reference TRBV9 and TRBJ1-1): DSGVTQTPKHLITATGQRVTLRCSPRSGDLSVYWYQQSLDQGLQFLIQYYNGEERAKGNILERFSAQQFPDLHSELNLSSLELGDSALYFCASSVSTEMNTEAFFGQGTRLTVV.

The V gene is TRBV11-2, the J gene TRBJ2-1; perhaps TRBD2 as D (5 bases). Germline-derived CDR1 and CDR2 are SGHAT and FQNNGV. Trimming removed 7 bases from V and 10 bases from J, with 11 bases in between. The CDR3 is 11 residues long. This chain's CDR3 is CASTRPGEQFF. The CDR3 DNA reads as TGTGCCAGCACCCGACCGGGGGAGCAGTTCTTC.

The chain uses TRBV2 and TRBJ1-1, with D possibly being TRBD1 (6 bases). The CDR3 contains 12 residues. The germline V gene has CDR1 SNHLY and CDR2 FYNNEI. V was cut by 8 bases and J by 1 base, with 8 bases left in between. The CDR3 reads CASLDRNTEAFF. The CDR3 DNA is TGTGCCAGCTTGGACAGGAACACTGAAGCTTTCTTT.

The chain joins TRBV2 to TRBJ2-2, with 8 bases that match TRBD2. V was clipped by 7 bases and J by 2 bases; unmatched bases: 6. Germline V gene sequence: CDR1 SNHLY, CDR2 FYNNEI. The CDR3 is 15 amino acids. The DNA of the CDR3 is TGTGCCAGCACACCGACTAGCGCCAACACCGGGGAGCTGTTTTTT. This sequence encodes CASTPTSANTGELFF.

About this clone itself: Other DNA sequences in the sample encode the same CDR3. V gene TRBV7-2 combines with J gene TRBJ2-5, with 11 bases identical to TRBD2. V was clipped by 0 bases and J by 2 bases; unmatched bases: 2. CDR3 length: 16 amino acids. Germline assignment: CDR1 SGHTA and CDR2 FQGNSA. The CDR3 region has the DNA TGTGCCAGCAGCTTAGCCGGGACTAGCGGTCAAGAGACCCAGTACTTC. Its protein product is CASSLAGTSGQETQYF.

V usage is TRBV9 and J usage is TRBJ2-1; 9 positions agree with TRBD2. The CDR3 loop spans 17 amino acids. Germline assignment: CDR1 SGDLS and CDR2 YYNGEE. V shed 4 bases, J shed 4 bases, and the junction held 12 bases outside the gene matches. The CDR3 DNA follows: TGTGCCAGCAGCTCCGCGGGAGGGGACTTCAATTACAATGAGCAGTTCTTC. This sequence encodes CASSSAGGDFNYNEQFF.

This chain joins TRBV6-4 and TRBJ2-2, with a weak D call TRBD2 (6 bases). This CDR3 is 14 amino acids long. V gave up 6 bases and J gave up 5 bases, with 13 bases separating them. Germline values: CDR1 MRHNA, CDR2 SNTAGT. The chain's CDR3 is CASRPGGETGELFF. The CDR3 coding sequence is TGTGCCAGCAGACCGGGCGGGGAGACCGGGGAGCTGTTTTTT.

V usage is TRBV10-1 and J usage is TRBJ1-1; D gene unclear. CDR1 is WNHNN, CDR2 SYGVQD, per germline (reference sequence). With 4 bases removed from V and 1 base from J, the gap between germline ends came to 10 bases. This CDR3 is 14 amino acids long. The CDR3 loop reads CASSAAPTNTEAFF. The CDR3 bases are TGCGCCAGCAGTGCCGCCCCGACGAACACTGAAGCTTTCTTT.

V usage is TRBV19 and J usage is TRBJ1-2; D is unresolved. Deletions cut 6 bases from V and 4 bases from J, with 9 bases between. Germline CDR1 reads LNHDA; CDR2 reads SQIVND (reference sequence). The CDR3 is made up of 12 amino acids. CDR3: CASRREGYGYTF. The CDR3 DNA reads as TGTGCCAGTAGACGGGAGGGCTATGGCTACACCTTC.

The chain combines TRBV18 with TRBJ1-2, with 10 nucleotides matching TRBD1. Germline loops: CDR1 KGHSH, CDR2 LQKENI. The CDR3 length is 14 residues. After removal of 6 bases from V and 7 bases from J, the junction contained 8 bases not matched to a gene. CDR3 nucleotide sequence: TGTGCCAGCTCGCCAGGACAGGGGGGCTCTGGCTACACCTTC. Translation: CASSPGQGGSGYTF.